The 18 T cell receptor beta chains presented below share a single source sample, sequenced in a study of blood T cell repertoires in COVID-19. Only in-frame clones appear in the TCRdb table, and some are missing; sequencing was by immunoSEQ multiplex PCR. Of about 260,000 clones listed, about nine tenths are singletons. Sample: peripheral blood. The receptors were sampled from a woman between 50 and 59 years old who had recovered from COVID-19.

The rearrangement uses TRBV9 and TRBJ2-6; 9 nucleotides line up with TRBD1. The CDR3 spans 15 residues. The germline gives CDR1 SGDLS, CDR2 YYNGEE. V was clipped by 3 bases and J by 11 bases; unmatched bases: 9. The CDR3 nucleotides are TGTGCCAGCAGCGCCGTATCCGGGACAGGGTACGTCCTGACTTTC. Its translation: CASSAVSGTGYVLTF.

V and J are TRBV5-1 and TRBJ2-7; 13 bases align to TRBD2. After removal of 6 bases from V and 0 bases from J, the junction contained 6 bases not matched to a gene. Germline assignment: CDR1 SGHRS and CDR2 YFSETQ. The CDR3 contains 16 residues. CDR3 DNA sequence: TGCGCCAGCAACCGACTAGCGGGGGGAAGCTCCTACGAGCAGTACTTC. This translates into CASNRLAGGSSYEQYF.

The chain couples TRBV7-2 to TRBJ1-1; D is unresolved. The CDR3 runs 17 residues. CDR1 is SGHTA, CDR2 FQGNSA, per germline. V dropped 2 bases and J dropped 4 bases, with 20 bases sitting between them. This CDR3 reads CASSLRPLLYRSTEAFF. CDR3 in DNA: TGTGCCAGCAGCTTACGTCCCCTTCTCTACCGGAGCACTGAAGCTTTCTTT.

CDR3 amino acids: CASGLSVRTDTQYF. DNA of the CDR3: TGTGCTAGTGGTTTGTCAGTCCGCACAGATACGCAGTATTTT. This chain links TRBV12-5 with TRBJ2-3; D ambiguous. CDR3 size: 14 residues. V was clipped by 2 bases and J by 1 base, with 7 bases between them. Germline lookup yields CDR1 LGHNT and CDR2 FRNRAP.

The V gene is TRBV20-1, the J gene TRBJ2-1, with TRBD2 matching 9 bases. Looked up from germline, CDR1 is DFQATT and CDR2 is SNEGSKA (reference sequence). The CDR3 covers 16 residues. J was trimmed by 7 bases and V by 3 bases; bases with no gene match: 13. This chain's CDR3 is CSASTPQAGGSNEQFF. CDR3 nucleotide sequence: TGCAGTGCTAGTACCCCCCAGGCGGGAGGGAGTAATGAGCAGTTCTTC.

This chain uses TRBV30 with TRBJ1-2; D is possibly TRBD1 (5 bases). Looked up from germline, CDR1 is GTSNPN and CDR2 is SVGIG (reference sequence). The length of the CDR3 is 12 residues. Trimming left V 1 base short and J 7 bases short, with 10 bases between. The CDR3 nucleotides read TGTGCCTGGAGTGGGGGGGGAGGTGGCTACACCTTC. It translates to CAWSGGGGGYTF. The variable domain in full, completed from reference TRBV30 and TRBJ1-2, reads SQTIHQWPATLVQPVGSPLSLECTVEGTSNPNLYWYRQAAGRGLQLLFYSVGIGQISSEVPQNLSASRPQDRQFILSSKKLLLSDSGFYLCAWSGGGGGYTFGSGTRLTVV.

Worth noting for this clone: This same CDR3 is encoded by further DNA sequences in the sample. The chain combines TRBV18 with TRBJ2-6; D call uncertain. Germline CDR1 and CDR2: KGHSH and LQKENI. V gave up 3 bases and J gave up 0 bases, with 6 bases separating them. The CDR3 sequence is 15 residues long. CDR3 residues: CASSPPLSGANVLTF. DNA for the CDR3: TGTGCCAGCTCACCTCCTCTCTCTGGGGCCAACGTCCTGACTTTC.

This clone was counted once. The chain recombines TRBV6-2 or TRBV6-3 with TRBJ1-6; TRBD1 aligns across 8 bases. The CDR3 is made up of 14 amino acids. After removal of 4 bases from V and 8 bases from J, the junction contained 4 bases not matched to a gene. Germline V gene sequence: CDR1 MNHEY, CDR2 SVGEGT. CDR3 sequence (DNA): TGTGCCAGCAGTTTCTCGGACAGGGATTCACCCCTCCACTTT. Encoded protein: CASSFSDRDSPLHF.

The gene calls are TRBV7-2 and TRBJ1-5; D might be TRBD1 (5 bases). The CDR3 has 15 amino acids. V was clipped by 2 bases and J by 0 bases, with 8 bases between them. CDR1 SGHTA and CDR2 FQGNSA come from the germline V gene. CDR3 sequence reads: CASSLMGGSNQPQHF. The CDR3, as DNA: TGTGCCAGCAGCTTAATGGGGGGTAGCAATCAGCCCCAGCATTTT.

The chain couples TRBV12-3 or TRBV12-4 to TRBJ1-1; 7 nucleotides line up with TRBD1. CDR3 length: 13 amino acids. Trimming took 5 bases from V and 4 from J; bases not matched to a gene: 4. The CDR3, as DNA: TGTGCCAGCAGTATACAGGGGTCCACTGAAGCTTTCTTT. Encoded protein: CASSIQGSTEAFF.

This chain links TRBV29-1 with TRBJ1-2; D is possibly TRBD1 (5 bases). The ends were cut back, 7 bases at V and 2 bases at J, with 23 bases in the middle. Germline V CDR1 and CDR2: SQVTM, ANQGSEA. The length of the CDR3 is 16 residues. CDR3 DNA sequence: TGCAGCGCCCATAGTGGCCAAGGGGCGGAAAACTATGGCTACACCTTC. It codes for CSAHSGQGAENYGYTF. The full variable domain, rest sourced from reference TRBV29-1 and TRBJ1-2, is SAVISQKPSRDICQRGTSLTIQCQVDSQVTMMFWYRQQPGQSLTLIATANQGSEATYESGFVIDKFPISRPNLTFSTLTVSNMSPEDSSIYLCSAHSGQGAENYGYTFGSGTRLTVV.

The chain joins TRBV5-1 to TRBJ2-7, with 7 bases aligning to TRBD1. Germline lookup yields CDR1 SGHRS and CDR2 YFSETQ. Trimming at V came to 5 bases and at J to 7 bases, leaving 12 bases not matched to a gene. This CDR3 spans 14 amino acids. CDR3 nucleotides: TGCGCCAGCAGTAAAGCCGGGACAGTAACTGAGCAGTACTTC. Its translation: CASSKAGTVTEQYF.

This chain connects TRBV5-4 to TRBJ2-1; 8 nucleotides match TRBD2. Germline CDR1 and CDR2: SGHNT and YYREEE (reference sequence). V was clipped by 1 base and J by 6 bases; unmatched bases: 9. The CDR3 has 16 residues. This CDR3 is CASSLPGTRVSNEQFF. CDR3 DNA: TGTGCCAGCAGCTTGCCGGGGACTAGAGTATCCAATGAGCAGTTCTTC.

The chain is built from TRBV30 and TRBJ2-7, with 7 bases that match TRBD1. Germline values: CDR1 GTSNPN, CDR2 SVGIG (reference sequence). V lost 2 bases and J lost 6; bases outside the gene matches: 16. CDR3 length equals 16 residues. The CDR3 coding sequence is TGTGCCTGGAGTTCTATAGGAGACAGGGTGTCTCCCGAGCAGTACTTC. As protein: CAWSSIGDRVSPEQYF. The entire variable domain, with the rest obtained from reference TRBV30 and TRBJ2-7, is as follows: SQTIHQWPATLVQPVGSPLSLECTVEGTSNPNLYWYRQAAGRGLQLLFYSVGIGQISSEVPQNLSASRPQDRQFILSSKKLLLSDSGFYLCAWSSIGDRVSPEQYFGPGTRLTVT.

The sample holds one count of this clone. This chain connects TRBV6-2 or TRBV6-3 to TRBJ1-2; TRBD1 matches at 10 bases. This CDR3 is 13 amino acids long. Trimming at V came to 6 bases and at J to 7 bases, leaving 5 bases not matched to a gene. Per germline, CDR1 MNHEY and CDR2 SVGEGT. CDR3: CASSLGTGVGYTF. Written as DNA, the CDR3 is TGTGCCAGCAGCCTCGGGACAGGGGTTGGCTACACCTTC.

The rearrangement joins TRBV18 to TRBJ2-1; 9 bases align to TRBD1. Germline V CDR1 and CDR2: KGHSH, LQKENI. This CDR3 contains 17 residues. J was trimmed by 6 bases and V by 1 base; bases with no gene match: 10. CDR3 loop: CASSPQASGQGSNEQFF. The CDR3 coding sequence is TGTGCCAGCTCACCACAAGCTTCGGGACAGGGTAGCAATGAGCAGTTCTTC.

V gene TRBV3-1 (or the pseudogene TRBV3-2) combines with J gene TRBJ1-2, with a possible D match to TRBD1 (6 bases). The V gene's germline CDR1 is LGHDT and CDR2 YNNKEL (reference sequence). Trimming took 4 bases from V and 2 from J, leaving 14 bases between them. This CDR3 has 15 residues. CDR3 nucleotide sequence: TGTGCCAGCAGCCCACGTGGGAGGGGGAACTATGGCTACACCTTC. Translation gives CASSPRGRGNYGYTF.

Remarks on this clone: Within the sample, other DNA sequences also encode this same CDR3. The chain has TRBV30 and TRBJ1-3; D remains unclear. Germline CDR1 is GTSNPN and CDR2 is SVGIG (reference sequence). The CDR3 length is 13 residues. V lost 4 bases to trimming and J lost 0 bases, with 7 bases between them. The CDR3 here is CAWNRNSGNTIYF. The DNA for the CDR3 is TGTGCCTGGAATCGTAACTCTGGAAACACCATATATTTT.